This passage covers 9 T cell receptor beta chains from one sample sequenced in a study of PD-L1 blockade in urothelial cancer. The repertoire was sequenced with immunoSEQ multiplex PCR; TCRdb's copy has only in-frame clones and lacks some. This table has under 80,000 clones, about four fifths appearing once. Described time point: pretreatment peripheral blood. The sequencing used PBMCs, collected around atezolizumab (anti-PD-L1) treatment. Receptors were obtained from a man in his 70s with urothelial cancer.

The CDR3 protein is CASSLEQGLEGYTF. Written as DNA, the CDR3 is TGCGCCAGCAGCTTGGAGCAGGGCCTAGAAGGCTACACCTTC. The chain uses TRBV5-1 and TRBJ1-2; D might be TRBD1 (5 bases). In germline, CDR1 is SGHRS, CDR2 YFSETQ. This CDR3 has 14 amino acids. Trimming pared 0 bases from V and 8 bases from J, leaving 14 bases between.

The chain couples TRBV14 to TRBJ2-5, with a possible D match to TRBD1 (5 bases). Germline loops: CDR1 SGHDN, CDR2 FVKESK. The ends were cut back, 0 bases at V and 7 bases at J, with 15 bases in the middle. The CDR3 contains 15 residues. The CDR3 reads CASSQDQGSAGTQYF. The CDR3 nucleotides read TGTGCCAGCAGCCAAGATCAGGGATCGGCTGGGACCCAGTACTTC. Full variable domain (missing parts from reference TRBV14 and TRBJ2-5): EAGVTQFPSHSVIEKGQTVTLRCDPISGHDNLYWYRRVMGKEIKFLLHFVKESKQDESGMPNNRFLAERTGGTYSTLKVQPAELEDSGVYFCASSQDQGSAGTQYFGPGTRLLVL.

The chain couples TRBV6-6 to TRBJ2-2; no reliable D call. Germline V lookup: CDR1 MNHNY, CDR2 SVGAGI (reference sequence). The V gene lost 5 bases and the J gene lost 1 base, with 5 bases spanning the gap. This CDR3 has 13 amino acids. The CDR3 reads CASSPQNTGELFF. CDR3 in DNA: TGTGCCAGCAGTCCCCAGAACACCGGGGAGCTGTTTTTT.

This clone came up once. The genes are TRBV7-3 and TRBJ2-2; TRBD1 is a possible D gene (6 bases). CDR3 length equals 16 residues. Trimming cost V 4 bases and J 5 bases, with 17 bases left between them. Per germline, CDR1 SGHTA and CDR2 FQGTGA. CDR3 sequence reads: CASSSEPAQGTGELFF. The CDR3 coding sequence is TGTGCCAGCAGCTCGGAGCCGGCGCAGGGGACCGGGGAGCTGTTTTTT.

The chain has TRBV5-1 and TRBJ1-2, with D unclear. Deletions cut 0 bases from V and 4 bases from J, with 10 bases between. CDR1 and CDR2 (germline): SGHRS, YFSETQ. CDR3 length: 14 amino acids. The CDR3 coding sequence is TGCGCCAGCAGCTTGGGTGAGGGCGGCTATGGCTACACCTTC. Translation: CASSLGEGGYGYTF.

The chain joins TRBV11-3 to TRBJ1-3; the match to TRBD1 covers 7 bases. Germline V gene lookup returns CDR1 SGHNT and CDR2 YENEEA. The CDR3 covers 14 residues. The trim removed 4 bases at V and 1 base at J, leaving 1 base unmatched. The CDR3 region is CASSSTGSGNTIYF. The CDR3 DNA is TGTGCCAGCAGCTCGACAGGGTCTGGAAACACCATATATTTT.

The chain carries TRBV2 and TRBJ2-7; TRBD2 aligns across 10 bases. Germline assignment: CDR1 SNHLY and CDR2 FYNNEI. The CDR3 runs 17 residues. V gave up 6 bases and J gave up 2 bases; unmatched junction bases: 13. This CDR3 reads CASSPLGTSEGTYEQYF. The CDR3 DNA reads TGTGCCAGCAGCCCACTTGGGACTAGCGAGGGGACCTACGAGCAGTACTTC.

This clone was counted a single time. The CDR3 nucleotides are TGTGCCAGCAGCCCTAGCGGGATGGAGGAGACCCAGTACTTC. The encoded protein is CASSPSGMEETQYF. The chain combines TRBV16 with TRBJ2-5, with 9 bases aligning to TRBD2. CDR3 size: 14 residues. The germline CDR1 and CDR2 sequences are KGHSY and FQNENV. Trimming cost V 4 bases and J 5 bases; bases outside gene matches: 5.

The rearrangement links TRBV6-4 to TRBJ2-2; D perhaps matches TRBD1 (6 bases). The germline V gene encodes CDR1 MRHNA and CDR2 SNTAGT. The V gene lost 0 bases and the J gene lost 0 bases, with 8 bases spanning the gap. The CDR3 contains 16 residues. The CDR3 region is CASSDSGAANTGELFF. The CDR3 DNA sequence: TGTGCCAGCAGTGACTCGGGGGCAGCGAACACCGGGGAGCTGTTTTTT.